This T cell receptor (beta chain) is from a study of blood T cell repertoires in COVID-19. Study-level background: The origin of the acute and convalescent COVID-19 samples was the United States, Italy and Spain. PBMCs, B-cell-depleted T cells, or T cells provided the cDNA or gDNA that made up the material.

As handled by the study authors: Estimation of nucleated cell counts was performed using reference gene primer amplification. Sequenced by immunoSEQ multiplex PCR; TCRdb stores in-frame clones only, minus some. Clone size and V and J calls were adopted from that table, with D and trimming inferred from the DNA. This table holds about 49,000 clones, approximately 86% found once. Germline CDR1 reads WNHNN; CDR2 reads SYGVQD (reference sequence). Trimming removed 3 bases from V and 3 bases from J, with 6 bases in between. The CDR3 sequence is 12 residues long. The V and J genes are TRBV10-1 and TRBJ2-7; D is uncertain. The sequencing input was peripheral blood. This TCR was sampled from a human donor in a cohort sampled during active COVID-19. The CDR3 loop reads CASSDHSYEQYF. The CDR3 region has the DNA TGCGCCAGCAGTGACCACAGCTACGAGCAGTACTTC.